Listed below are T cell receptor beta chains from one sample, sequenced in a study of shared clonotypes between healthy human individuals. Data came from immunoSEQ multiplex PCR; TCRdb stores just in-frame clones and leaves some out. The sample consists of millions of clones, 90% to 95% of them appearing once. The sample consisted of naive CD4+ T cells sorted from blood. Receptors originate from a man in his late teens or twenties in good health. Each CDR3 is given with its conserved first and last residue. The order of the fields is D gene, J gene, clone size, V gene, CDR3 protein, CDR3 DNA. D genes are given only for firm matches. Size is stated for part of the rows, as once, few or many counts, or as a class when the clone is expanded.

>TRBD2|TRBJ2-3|NA|TRBV7-9
CASSPYTGAGGATHTQYF
TGTGCCAGCAGTCCGTATACGGGAGCGGGAGGGGCGACACATACGCAGTATTTT
>TRBD1|TRBJ1-4|NA|TRBV5-1
CASSLAGGQGATNEKLFF
TGCGCCAGCAGCTTGGCCGGGGGACAGGGGGCAACTAATGAAAAACTGTTTTTT
>TRBD1|TRBJ2-5|NA|TRBV5-4
CASSLMGRGRQETQYF
TGTGCCAGCAGCTTGATGGGCAGGGGGCGCCAGGAGACCCAGTACTTC
>NA|TRBJ1-5|few|TRBV6-1
CASSEVRRGSNQPQHF
TGTGCCAGCAGTGAAGTCCGCAGGGGTAGCAATCAGCCCCAGCATTTT
>NA|TRBJ1-1|NA|TRBV6-1
CASRSGAWDTEAFF
TGTGCCAGCAGGTCAGGGGCGTGGGACACTGAAGCTTTCTTT
>NA|TRBJ2-3|NA|TRBV6-1
CASIPAGAYTQYF
TGTGCCAGCATCCCGGCAGGGGCCTATACGCAGTATTTT
>TRBD2|TRBJ2-2|NA|TRBV7-8
CASSFLTSGVGELFF
TGTGCCAGCAGCTTCCTGACTAGCGGGGTCGGGGAGCTGTTTTTT
>NA|TRBJ2-7|NA|TRBV19
CASSRTAFYEQYF
TGTGCCAGTAGTCGGACAGCTTTCTACGAGCAGTACTTC
>NA|TRBJ1-6|NA|TRBV11-2
CASSQGQNNSPLHF
TGTGCCAGCAGCCAAGGACAAAATAATTCACCCCTCCACTTT
>TRBD1|TRBJ1-2|NA|TRBV30
CAWSVGTGVGYTF
TGTGCCTGGAGTGTGGGGACAGGGGTTGGCTACACCTTC
>TRBD2|TRBJ2-7|once|TRBV6-6
CASRTASGYEQYF
TGTGCCAGCAGGACGGCTAGCGGCTACGAGCAGTACTTC
>NA|TRBJ2-7|NA|TRBV5-6
CASSDPQGRRDYEQYF
TGTGCCAGCAGTGATCCGCAGGGAAGACGGGACTACGAGCAGTACTTC
>NA|TRBJ2-7|NA|TRBV5-4
CASSPGQFYEQYF
TGTGCCAGCAGCCCAGGACAGTTTTACGAGCAGTACTTC
>TRBD1|TRBJ1-2|NA|TRBV27
CASSPRQGPGYGYTF
TGTGCCAGCAGTCCAAGACAGGGGCCCGGCTATGGCTACACCTTC
>NA|TRBJ2-3|NA|TRBV27
CASSLISAYRTDTQYF
TGTGCCAGCAGTTTAATCTCAGCGTACCGCACAGATACGCAGTATTTT
>TRBD2|TRBJ2-5|NA|TRBV7-2
CASSSPGLALETQYF
TGTGCCAGCAGCTCCCCGGGACTAGCCTTGGAGACCCAGTACTTC